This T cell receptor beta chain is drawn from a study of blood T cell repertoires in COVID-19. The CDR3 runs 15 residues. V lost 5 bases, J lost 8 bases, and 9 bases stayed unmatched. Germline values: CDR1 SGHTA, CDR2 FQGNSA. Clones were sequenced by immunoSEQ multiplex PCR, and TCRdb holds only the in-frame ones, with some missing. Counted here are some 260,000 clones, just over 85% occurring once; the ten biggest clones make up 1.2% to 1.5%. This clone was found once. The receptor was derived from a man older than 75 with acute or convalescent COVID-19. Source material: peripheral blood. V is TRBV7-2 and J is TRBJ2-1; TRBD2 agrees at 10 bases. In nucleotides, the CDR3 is TGTGCCAGCAGCCCTAGCGGGAGCGGAATCTATGAGCAGTTCTTC. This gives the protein CASSPSGSGIYEQFF.